This TCR beta chain was captured in a study of blood T cell repertoires in COVID-19. Study-wide context: Sites in the United States, Italy and Spain provided acute and convalescent COVID-19 samples.

Generated by immunoSEQ multiplex PCR, the TCRdb table keeps only in-frame clones and is missing some. The sample has some 260,000 clones; approximately 89% are singletons. Enrolment of Seattle patients took place during active infection, and they were followed longitudinally. The source material was peripheral blood. This TCR was recovered from a woman aged 70-85 years with COVID-19, enrolled during active disease.

This CDR3 is CASSVDGADNQPQHF. The CDR3 DNA reads as TGTGCCAGCAGCGTAGACGGAGCGGACAATCAGCCCCAGCATTTT. The chain recombines TRBV9 with TRBJ1-5; D is unclear. The V end was cut by 0 bases, the J end by 3 bases, with 10 bases between. The CDR3 runs to 15 residues. Germline V CDR1 and CDR2: SGDLS, YYNGEE.